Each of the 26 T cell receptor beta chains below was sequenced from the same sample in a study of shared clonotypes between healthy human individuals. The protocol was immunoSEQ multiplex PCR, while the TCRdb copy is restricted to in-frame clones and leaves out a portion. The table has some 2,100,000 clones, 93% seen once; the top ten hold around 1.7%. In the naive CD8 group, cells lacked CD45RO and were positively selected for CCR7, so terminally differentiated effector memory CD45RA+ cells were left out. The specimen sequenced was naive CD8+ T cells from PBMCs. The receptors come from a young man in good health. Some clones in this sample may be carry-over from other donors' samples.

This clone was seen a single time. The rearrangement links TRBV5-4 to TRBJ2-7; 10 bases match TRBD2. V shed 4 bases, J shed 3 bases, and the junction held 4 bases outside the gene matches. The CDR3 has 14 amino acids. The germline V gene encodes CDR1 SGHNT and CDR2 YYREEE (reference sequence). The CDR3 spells CASSTGLAVYEQYF. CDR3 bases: TGTGCCAGCAGCACCGGACTAGCGGTCTACGAGCAGTACTTC.

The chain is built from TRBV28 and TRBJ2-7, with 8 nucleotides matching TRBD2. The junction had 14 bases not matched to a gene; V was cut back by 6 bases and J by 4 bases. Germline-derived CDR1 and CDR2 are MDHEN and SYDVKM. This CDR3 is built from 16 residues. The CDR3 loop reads CASSWGQGTRVYEQYF. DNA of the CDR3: TGTGCCAGCAGCTGGGGCCAGGGGACTAGGGTATACGAGCAGTACTTC. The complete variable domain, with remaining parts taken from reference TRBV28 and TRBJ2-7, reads DVKVTQSSRYLVKRTGEKVFLECVQDMDHENMFWYRQDPGLGLRLIYFSYDVKMKEKGDIPEGYSVSREKKERFSLILESASTNQTSMYLCASSWGQGTRVYEQYFGPGTRLTVT.

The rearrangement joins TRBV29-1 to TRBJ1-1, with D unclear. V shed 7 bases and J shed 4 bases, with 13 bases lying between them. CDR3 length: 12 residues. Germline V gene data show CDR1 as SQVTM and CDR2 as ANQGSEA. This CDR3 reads CSGWAGSTEAFF. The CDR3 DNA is TGCAGCGGCTGGGCTGGTAGCACTGAAGCTTTCTTT.

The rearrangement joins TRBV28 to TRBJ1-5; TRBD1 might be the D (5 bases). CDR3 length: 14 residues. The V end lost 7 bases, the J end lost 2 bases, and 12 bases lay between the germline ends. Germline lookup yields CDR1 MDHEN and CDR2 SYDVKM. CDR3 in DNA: TGTGCCAGCAATGGCAGGGATCGCAATCAGCCCCAGCATTTT. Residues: CASNGRDRNQPQHF.

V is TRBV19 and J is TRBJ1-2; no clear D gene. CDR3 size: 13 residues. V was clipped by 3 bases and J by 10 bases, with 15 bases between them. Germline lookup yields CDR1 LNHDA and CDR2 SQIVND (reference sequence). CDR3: CASSITFEGAYTF. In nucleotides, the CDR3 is TGTGCCAGTAGTATTACGTTCGAGGGTGCCTACACCTTC. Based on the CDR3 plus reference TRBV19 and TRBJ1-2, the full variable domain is DGGITQSPKYLFRKEGQNVTLSCEQNLNHDAMYWYRQDPGQGLRLIYYSQIVNDFQKGDIAEGYSVSREKKESFPLTVTSAQKNPTAFYLCASSITFEGAYTFGSGTRLTVV.

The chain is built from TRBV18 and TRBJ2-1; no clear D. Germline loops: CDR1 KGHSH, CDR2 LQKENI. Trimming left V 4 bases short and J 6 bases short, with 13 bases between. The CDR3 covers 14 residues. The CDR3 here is CASSQPLLGNEQFF. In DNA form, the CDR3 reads TGTGCCAGCTCACAACCACTGCTAGGCAATGAGCAGTTCTTC.

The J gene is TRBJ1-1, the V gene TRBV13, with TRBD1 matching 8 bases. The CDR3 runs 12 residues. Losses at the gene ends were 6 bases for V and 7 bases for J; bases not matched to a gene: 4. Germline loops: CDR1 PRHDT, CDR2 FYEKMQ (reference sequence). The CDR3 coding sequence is TGTGCCAGCAGGAAAGACAGGGGTGAAGCTTTCTTT. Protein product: CASRKDRGEAFF.

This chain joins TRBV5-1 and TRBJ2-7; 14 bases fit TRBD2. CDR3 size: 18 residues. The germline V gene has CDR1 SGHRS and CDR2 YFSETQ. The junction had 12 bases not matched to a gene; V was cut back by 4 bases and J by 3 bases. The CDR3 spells CASSGSGTSGRGDYEQYF. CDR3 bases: TGCGCCAGCAGCGGATCCGGGACTAGCGGGAGAGGGGACTACGAGCAGTACTTC.

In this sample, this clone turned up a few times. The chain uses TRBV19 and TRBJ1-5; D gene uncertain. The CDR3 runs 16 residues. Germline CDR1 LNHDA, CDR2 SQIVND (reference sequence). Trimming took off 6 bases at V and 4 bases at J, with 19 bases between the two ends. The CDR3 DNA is TGTGCCAGTAGCCAAATCCACCCGGGGTGGAATCAGCCCCAGCATTTT. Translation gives CASSQIHPGWNQPQHF.

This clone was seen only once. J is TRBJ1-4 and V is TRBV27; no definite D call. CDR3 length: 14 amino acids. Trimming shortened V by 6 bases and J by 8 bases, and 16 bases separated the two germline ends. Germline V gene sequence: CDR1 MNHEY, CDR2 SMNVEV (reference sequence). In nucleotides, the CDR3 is TGTGCCAGCAGCATAGGCCCCGTGGCGGAAAAACTGTTTTTT. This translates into CASSIGPVAEKLFF. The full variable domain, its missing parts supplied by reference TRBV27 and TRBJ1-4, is EAQVTQNPRYLITVTGKKLTVTCSQNMNHEYMSWYRQDPGLGLRQIYYSMNVEVTDKGDVPEGYKVSRKEKRNFPLILESPSPNQTSLYFCASSIGPVAEKLFFGSGTQLSVL.

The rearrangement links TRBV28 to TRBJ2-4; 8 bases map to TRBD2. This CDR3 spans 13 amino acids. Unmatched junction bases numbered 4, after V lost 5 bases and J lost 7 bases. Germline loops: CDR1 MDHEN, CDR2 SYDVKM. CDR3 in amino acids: CASSPGGGNIQYF. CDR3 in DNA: TGTGCCAGCAGTCCCGGGGGGGGGAACATTCAGTACTTC.

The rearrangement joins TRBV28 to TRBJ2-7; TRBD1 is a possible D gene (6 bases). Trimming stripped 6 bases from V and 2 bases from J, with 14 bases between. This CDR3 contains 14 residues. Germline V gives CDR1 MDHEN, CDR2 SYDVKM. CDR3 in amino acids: CASSSVRQAYEQYF. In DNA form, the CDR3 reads TGTGCCAGCAGCTCCGTTCGACAGGCCTACGAGCAGTACTTC.

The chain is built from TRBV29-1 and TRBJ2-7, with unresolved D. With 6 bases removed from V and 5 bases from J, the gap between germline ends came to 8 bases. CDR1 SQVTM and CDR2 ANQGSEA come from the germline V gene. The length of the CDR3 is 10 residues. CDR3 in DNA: TGCAGCGTCGCCCTGAACGAGCAGTACTTC. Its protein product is CSVALNEQYF.

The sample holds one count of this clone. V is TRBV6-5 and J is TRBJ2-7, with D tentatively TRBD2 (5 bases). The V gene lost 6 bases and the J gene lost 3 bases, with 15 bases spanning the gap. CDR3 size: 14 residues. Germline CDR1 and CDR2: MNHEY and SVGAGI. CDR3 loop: CASSHSEEDYEQYF. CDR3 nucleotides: TGTGCCAGCAGCCACTCCGAGGAGGACTACGAGCAGTACTTC.

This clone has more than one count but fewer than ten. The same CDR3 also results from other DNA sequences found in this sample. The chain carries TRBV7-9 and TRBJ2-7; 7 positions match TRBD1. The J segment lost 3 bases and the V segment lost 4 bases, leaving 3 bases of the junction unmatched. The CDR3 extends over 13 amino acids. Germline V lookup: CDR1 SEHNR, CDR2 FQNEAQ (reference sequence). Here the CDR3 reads CASSSRDSYEQYF. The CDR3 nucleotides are TGTGCCAGCAGCTCCCGGGACAGCTACGAGCAGTACTTC.

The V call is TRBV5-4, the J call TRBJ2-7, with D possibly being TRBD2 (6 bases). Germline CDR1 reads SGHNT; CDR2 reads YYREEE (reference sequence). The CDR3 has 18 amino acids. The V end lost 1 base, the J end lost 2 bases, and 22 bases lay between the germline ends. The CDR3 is CASSLYRWRGENPYEQYF. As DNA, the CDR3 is TGTGCCAGCAGCTTGTACCGGTGGAGGGGCGAGAACCCCTACGAGCAGTACTTC.

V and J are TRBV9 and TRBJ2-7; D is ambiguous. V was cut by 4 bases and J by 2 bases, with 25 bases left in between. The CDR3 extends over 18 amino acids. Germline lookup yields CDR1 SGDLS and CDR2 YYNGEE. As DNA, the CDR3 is TGTGCCAGCAGCTCCTCCCCGGTTGGTGTTGGCGGACCCTACGAGCAGTACTTC. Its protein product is CASSSSPVGVGGPYEQYF.

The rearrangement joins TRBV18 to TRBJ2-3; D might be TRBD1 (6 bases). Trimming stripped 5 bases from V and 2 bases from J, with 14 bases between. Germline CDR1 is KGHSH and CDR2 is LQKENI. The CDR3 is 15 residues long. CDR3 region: CASSATGTFTDTQYF. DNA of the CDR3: TGTGCCAGCTCAGCCACCGGGACATTCACAGATACGCAGTATTTT.

CDR3 sequence reads: CASSEAGRGMYGYTF. The CDR3 coding sequence is TGTGCCAGCAGTGAAGCGGGAAGGGGAATGTATGGCTACACCTTC. The chain has TRBV6-1 and TRBJ1-2; perhaps TRBD1 as D (5 bases). Trimming pared 0 bases from V and 5 bases from J, leaving 13 bases between. The CDR3 runs to 15 residues. Looked up from germline, CDR1 is MNHNS and CDR2 is SASEGT.

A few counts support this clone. The CDR3 DNA follows: TGTGCCAGCAGCCCCCGGACAGGGGAAAACACTGAAGCTTTCTTT. Translation: CASSPRTGENTEAFF. V is TRBV9 and J is TRBJ1-1; 9 bases map to TRBD1. The CDR3 runs 15 residues. V lost 4 bases to trimming and J lost 2 bases; unmatched junction nucleotides: 6. Germline V gene lookup returns CDR1 SGDLS and CDR2 YYNGEE.

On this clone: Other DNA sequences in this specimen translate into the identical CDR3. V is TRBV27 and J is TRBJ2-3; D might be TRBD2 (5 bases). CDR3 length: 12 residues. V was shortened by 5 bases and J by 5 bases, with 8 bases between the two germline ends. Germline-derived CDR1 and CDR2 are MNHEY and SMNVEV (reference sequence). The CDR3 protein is CASSPRGDTQYF. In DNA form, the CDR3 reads TGTGCCAGCAGTCCCCGGGGAGATACGCAGTATTTT.

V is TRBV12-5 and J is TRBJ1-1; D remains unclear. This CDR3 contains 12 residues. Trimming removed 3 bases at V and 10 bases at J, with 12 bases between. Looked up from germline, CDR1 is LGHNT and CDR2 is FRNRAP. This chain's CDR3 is CASGLGSEAAFF. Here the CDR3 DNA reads TGTGCTAGTGGTTTAGGGTCCGAGGCAGCTTTCTTT.

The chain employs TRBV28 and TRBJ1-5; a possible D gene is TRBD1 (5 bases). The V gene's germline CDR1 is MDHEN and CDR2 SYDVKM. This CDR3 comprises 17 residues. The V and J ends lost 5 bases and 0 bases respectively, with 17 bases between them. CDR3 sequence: CASSHWDGPYSNQPQHF. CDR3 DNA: TGTGCCAGCAGTCACTGGGACGGACCCTATAGCAATCAGCCCCAGCATTTT.

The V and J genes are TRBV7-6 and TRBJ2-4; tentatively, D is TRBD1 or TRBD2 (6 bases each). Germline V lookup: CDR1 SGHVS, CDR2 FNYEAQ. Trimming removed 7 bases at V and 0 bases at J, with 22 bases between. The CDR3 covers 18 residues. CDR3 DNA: TGTGCCAGCAAGGAGACAGGCGGGGAGCTTCTAGCCAAAAACATTCAGTACTTC. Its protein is CASKETGGELLAKNIQYF.

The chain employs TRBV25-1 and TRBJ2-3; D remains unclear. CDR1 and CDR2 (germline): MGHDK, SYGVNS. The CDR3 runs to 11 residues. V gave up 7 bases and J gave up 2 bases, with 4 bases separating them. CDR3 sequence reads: CASIFTDTQYF. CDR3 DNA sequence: TGTGCCAGCATATTCACAGATACGCAGTATTTT.

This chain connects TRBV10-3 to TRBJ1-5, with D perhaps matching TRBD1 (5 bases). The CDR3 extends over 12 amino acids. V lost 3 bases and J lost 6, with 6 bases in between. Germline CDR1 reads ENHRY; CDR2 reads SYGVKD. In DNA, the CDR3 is TGTGCCATCAGTGACGGGGGTCAGCCCCAGCATTTT. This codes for CAISDGGQPQHF.